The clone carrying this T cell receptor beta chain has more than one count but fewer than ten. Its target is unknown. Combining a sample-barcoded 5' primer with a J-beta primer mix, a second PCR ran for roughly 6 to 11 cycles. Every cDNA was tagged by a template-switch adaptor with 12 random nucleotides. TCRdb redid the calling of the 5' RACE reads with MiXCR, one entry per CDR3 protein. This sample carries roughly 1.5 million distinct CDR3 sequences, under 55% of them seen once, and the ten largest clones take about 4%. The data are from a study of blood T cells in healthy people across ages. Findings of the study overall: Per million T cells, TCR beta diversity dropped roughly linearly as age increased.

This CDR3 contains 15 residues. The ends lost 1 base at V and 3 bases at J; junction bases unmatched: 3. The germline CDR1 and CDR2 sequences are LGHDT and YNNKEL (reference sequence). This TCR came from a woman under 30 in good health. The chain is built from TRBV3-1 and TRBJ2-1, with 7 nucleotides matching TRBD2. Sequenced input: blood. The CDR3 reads CASSQVTSNYNEQFF. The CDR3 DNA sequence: TGTGCCAGCAGCCAAGTGACTAGCAACTACAATGAGCAGTTCTTC.